The 30 T cell receptor beta chains below all came from one sample that was sequenced in a study of shared clonotypes between healthy human individuals. Only in-frame clones appear in the TCRdb table, and some are missing; sequencing was by immunoSEQ multiplex PCR. In the table there are roughly 2.4 million clones, approximately 95% of which are singletons. Source material: naive CD4+ T cells sorted from blood. Subset in this sample: CD45RA+ positively selected. The receptors derive from a man younger than 35 in good health.

V usage is TRBV7-9 and J usage is TRBJ2-5; weak D call: TRBD1 (5 bases). V dropped 3 bases and J dropped 4 bases, with 9 bases sitting between them. This CDR3 contains 13 residues. The germline V gene encodes CDR1 SEHNR and CDR2 FQNEAQ (reference sequence). Here the CDR3 DNA reads TGTGCCAGCAGCTTGCAGGGTCCAGAGACCCAGTACTTC. It specifies CASSLQGPETQYF.

This clone was observed once. The rearrangement joins TRBV6-1 to TRBJ1-5, with D possibly being TRBD1 (5 bases). Trimming shortened V by 4 bases and J by 4 bases, and 11 bases separated the two germline ends. This CDR3 is 14 amino acids long. CDR1 is MNHNS, CDR2 SASEGT, per germline. The DNA of the CDR3 is TGTGCCAGCAGTGCCCCCGGGGCTAATCAGCCCCAGCATTTT. This translates into CASSAPGANQPQHF.

The V gene is TRBV5-1, the J gene TRBJ2-3; 13 positions agree with TRBD2. Germline lookup yields CDR1 SGHRS and CDR2 YFSETQ. V dropped 4 bases and J dropped 0; count of bases not matched to a gene: 5. This CDR3 region has 17 residues. The CDR3 loop is CASSPGLAGASTDTQYF. CDR3 nucleotide sequence: TGCGCCAGCAGCCCTGGACTAGCGGGGGCTAGCACAGATACGCAGTATTTT.

The chain couples TRBV30 to TRBJ2-5; tentative D call: TRBD1 (5 bases). The V and J ends lost 2 bases and 0 bases respectively, with 13 bases between them. Per the germline V gene, CDR1 is GTSNPN and CDR2 is SVGIG (reference sequence). The CDR3 contains 15 residues. The CDR3, as DNA: TGTGCCTGGAGTAGGGGCGGAATGTACCAAGAGACCCAGTACTTC. This codes for CAWSRGGMYQETQYF.

The chain employs TRBV4-1 and TRBJ2-5; D might be TRBD2 (5 bases). The germline V and J ends were trimmed by 2 bases and 3 bases, with 16 bases remaining between them. Germline V gives CDR1 MGHRA, CDR2 YSYEKL. The CDR3 extends over 16 amino acids. The CDR3 nucleotides are TGCGCCAGCAGCCAAAACGGTAATCCGGGGAAAGAGACCCAGTACTTC. The encoded protein is CASSQNGNPGKETQYF.

The gene calls are TRBV29-1 and TRBJ2-1; TRBD2 matches at 7 bases. Germline CDR1 SQVTM, CDR2 ANQGSEA. The CDR3 runs 14 residues. After removal of 5 bases from V and 1 base from J, the junction contained 5 bases not matched to a gene. Here the CDR3 DNA reads TGCAGCGTTACTAGCGAGGAGTCCTACAATGAGCAGTTCTTC. Protein: CSVTSEESYNEQFF.

The chain links TRBV9 to TRBJ1-2; D not resolved. The germline V and J ends were trimmed by 4 bases and 4 bases, with 11 bases remaining between them. The CDR3 sequence is 13 residues long. Germline lookup yields CDR1 SGDLS and CDR2 YYNGEE. CDR3 nucleotide sequence: TGTGCCAGCAGCTCTCAGAGGTTCTATGGCTACACCTTC. Translating gives CASSSQRFYGYTF.

CDR3 nucleotide sequence: TGTGCCAGCAGCTCGGGCAACAGTGCGAATCAGCCCCAGCATTTT. Its protein is CASSSGNSANQPQHF. The V and J genes are TRBV7-9 and TRBJ1-5; D is undetermined. V shed 4 bases and J shed 4 bases, with 14 bases lying between them. This CDR3 region has 15 residues. Germline CDR1 reads SEHNR; CDR2 reads FQNEAQ (reference sequence).

This chain joins TRBV6-1 and TRBJ1-5, with D possibly TRBD1 on 5 matching bases. Trimming removed 2 bases from V and 5 bases from J, with 10 bases in between. Germline V gene sequence: CDR1 MNHNS, CDR2 SASEGT. The CDR3 is made up of 14 amino acids. CDR3 residues: CASSERPGHQPQHF. The CDR3 nucleotides read TGTGCCAGCAGTGAACGGCCAGGGCATCAGCCCCAGCATTTT.

Regarding this clone: Additional DNA sequences in this sample encode the identical CDR3. The V and J genes are TRBV7-2 and TRBJ1-2; the D gene is possibly TRBD1 (5 bases). V was cut by 6 bases and J by 3 bases, with 11 bases left in between. Per germline, CDR1 SGHTA and CDR2 FQGNSA. There are 13 residues in the CDR3. The CDR3 protein is CASSDDSYYGYTF. CDR3 bases: TGTGCCAGCAGTGATGACAGTTACTATGGCTACACCTTC. The full variable domain, completed using reference TRBV7-2 and TRBJ1-2, is GAGVSQSPSNKVTEKGKDVELRCDPISGHTALYWYRQSLGQGLEFLIYFQGNSAPDKSGLPSDRFSAERTGGSVSTLTIQRTQQEDSAVYLCASSDDSYYGYTFGSGTRLTVV.

This chain connects TRBV10-3 to TRBJ2-7; 9 bases fit TRBD2. The CDR3 loop spans 15 amino acids. V was pared by 8 bases and J by 0 bases, with 8 bases of the junction left unmatched. Germline V gene sequence: CDR1 ENHRY, CDR2 SYGVKD. The CDR3 bases are TGTGCCATCGGTCCGGAGCGGGAGGTCTCCTACGAGCAGTACTTC. As protein: CAIGPEREVSYEQYF.

This clone appeared a single time. This chain links TRBV2 with TRBJ2-3; 11 bases agree with TRBD2. Germline V gives CDR1 SNHLY, CDR2 FYNNEI. Losses at the gene ends were 8 bases for V and 2 bases for J; bases not matched to a gene: 12. The CDR3 contains 17 residues. CDR3 nucleotides: TGTGCCAGCCGTACCCCGCCTAGCGGGGGGTACACAGATACGCAGTATTTT. Translation gives CASRTPPSGGYTDTQYF.

V and J are TRBV6-5 and TRBJ2-7; the D gene is possibly TRBD2 (7 bases). CDR1 is MNHEY, CDR2 SVGAGI, per germline. Between the trimmed V and J ends, which lost 0 bases and 7 bases, there was a span of 19 bases. The CDR3 runs to 16 residues. CDR3 sequence reads: CASSYSRASGRGEQYF. The CDR3 DNA reads as TGTGCCAGCAGTTACTCGAGGGCTAGCGGAAGGGGGGAGCAGTACTTC.

This sequence joins TRBV7-9 and TRBJ2-3; D possibly corresponds to TRBD1 (5 bases). The CDR3 is 16 amino acids. Germline V CDR1 and CDR2: SEHNR, FQNEAQ (reference sequence). Trimming took off 5 bases at V and 5 bases at J, with 20 bases between the two ends. The CDR3 spells CASSRSGLFREDTQYF. The CDR3 bases are TGTGCCAGCAGCCGGTCCGGGTTATTCAGGGAAGATACGCAGTATTTT. Full variable domain (rest looked up from reference TRBV7-9 and TRBJ2-3): DTGVSQNPRHKITKRGQNVTFRCDPISEHNRLYWYRQTLGQGPEFLTYFQNEAQLEKSRLLSDRFSAERPKGSFSTLEIQRTEQGDSAMYLCASSRSGLFREDTQYFGPGTRLTVL.

V is TRBV7-2 and J is TRBJ2-1; D could derive from TRBD1 or TRBD2 (5 bases each). Trimming took 1 base from V and 5 from J, leaving 18 bases between them. The CDR3 is 17 residues long. Per germline, CDR1 SGHTA and CDR2 FQGNSA. CDR3: CASSLGTTGHRNNEQFF. CDR3 DNA sequence: TGTGCCAGCAGCTTAGGGACAACGGGGCACCGCAACAATGAGCAGTTCTTC.

This chain joins TRBV7-2 and TRBJ1-6; 9 bases line up with TRBD1. V was pared by 3 bases and J by 13 bases, with 13 bases of the junction left unmatched. CDR3 size: 16 residues. From germline, CDR1 is SGHTA and CDR2 FQGNSA. CDR3 region: CASSFRPGQGVLPLHF. CDR3 DNA sequence: TGTGCCAGCAGCTTCCGCCCGGGACAGGGTGTCTTGCCCCTCCACTTT.

This rearrangement joins TRBV30 to TRBJ1-1; D perhaps matches TRBD1 (6 bases). Germline V gene data show CDR1 as GTSNPN and CDR2 as SVGIG (reference sequence). The CDR3 runs 14 residues. V lost 4 bases to trimming and J lost 2 bases, with 14 bases between them. This chain's CDR3 is CAWILDRFNTEAFF. The CDR3 DNA follows: TGTGCCTGGATTCTCGACAGGTTCAACACTGAAGCTTTCTTT.

V gene TRBV30 combines with J gene TRBJ1-2, with a weak D call TRBD1 (6 bases). The CDR3 spans 17 residues. Germline V gene data show CDR1 as GTSNPN and CDR2 as SVGIG (reference sequence). V gave up 4 bases and J gave up 0 bases, with 21 bases separating them. CDR3 DNA sequence: TGTGCCTGGACCCCCCGGACAGTTTTTACCGCTAACTATGGCTACACCTTC. Translation: CAWTPRTVFTANYGYTF.

The chain couples TRBV5-4 to TRBJ2-3; 10 nucleotides align to TRBD2. CDR3 size: 15 residues. Germline trimming cut 2 bases from V and 3 bases from J; bases unmatched to any gene: 3. CDR1 and CDR2 from the germline V gene are SGHNT and YYREEE (reference sequence). The CDR3 sequence: CASSFERGGTDTQYF. Written as DNA, the CDR3 is TGTGCCAGCAGCTTCGAGCGGGGGGGTACAGATACGCAGTATTTT.

The rearrangement joins TRBV28 to TRBJ1-1; 10 bases are shared with TRBD1. The CDR3 is made up of 16 amino acids. The J segment lost 1 base and the V segment lost 5 bases, leaving 7 bases of the junction unmatched. Germline-derived CDR1 and CDR2 are MDHEN and SYDVKM. CDR3 residues: CASSLRQGAGNTEAFF. The CDR3, as DNA: TGTGCCAGCAGTCTGAGACAGGGGGCAGGGAACACTGAAGCTTTCTTT.

Details on this clone: Other nucleotide sequences from this sample produce the same CDR3. The chain joins TRBV18 to TRBJ1-5, with D uncertain. This CDR3 spans 15 amino acids. The germline V gene has CDR1 KGHSH and CDR2 LQKENI. The germline V and J ends were trimmed by 3 bases and 0 bases, with 9 bases remaining between them. The CDR3: CASSPPGNSNQPQHF. The CDR3 coding sequence is TGTGCCAGCTCACCCCCGGGTAATAGCAATCAGCCCCAGCATTTT. Variable domain in full (rest from reference TRBV18 and TRBJ1-5): NAGVMQNPRHLVRRRGQEARLRCSPMKGHSHVYWYRQLPEEGLKFMVYLQKENIIDESGMPKERFSAEFPKEGPSILRIQQVVRGDSAAYFCASSPPGNSNQPQHFGDGTRLSIL.

The rearrangement links TRBV4-1 to TRBJ2-2; 11 bases fit TRBD1. There are 19 residues in the CDR3. V shed 5 bases, J shed 3 bases, and the junction held 14 bases outside the gene matches. CDR1 is MGHRA, CDR2 YSYEKL, per germline. As DNA, the CDR3 is TGCGCCAGCAGCTCTCAGGCCGGGACAGGGGGGTGGGACACCGGGGAGCTGTTTTTT. This translates into CASSSQAGTGGWDTGELFF.

V and J are TRBV5-1 and TRBJ1-5; D may be TRBD1 (5 bases). Germline assignment: CDR1 SGHRS and CDR2 YFSETQ. Trimming removed 0 bases from V and 6 bases from J, with 13 bases in between. There are 15 residues in the CDR3. Here the CDR3 reads CASSLGGAYGQPQHF. DNA for the CDR3: TGCGCCAGCAGCTTGGGAGGGGCGTACGGTCAGCCCCAGCATTTT.

The V and J genes are TRBV10-3 and TRBJ1-3, with TRBD1 as a possible D gene (5 bases). The CDR3 has 13 residues. Trimming stripped 6 bases from V and 4 bases from J, with 10 bases between. Germline V gene lookup returns CDR1 ENHRY and CDR2 SYGVKD. Here the CDR3 DNA reads TGTGCCATCAGGGGACCAGGGGGAAACACCATATATTTT. This gives the protein CAIRGPGGNTIYF.

V and J are TRBV6-5 and TRBJ1-5; D call uncertain. The CDR3 totals 13 residues. Looked up from germline, CDR1 is MNHEY and CDR2 is SVGAGI. The V end lost 0 bases, the J end lost 8 bases, and 8 bases lay between the germline ends. This CDR3 reads CASSYSGFEPQHF. The CDR3 nucleotides are TGTGCCAGCAGTTACTCGGGATTCGAGCCCCAGCATTTT.

About this clone itself: The same CDR3 also results from other DNA sequences found in this sample. This rearrangement joins TRBV6-5 to TRBJ2-7; D is ambiguous. The germline V gene has CDR1 MNHEY and CDR2 SVGAGI. The V and J ends lost 0 bases and 1 base respectively, with 7 bases between them. The CDR3 is 14 amino acids. Here the CDR3 DNA reads TGTGCCAGCAGTTACTCGAAAGGGTCCTACGAGCAGTACTTC. Residues: CASSYSKGSYEQYF.

This sequence joins TRBV28 and TRBJ1-4, with 12 nucleotides matching TRBD1. J lost 8 bases, V lost 5 bases, and 9 bases had no gene match. The CDR3 covers 16 residues. Germline assignment: CDR1 MDHEN and CDR2 SYDVKM. CDR3 bases: TGTGCCAGCAGTGTCCCGGGACAGGGGGCTCGAGAAAAACTGTTTTTT. Translation: CASSVPGQGAREKLFF.

CDR3 nucleotides: TGCGCCAGCAGCCTCCGGGTAGGCGGTAATGAAAAACTGTTTTTT. Residues: CASSLRVGGNEKLFF. The J gene is TRBJ1-4, the V gene TRBV5-1; D remains ambiguous. The V gene lost 4 bases and the J gene lost 4 bases, with 14 bases spanning the gap. This CDR3 region has 15 residues. In germline, CDR1 is SGHRS, CDR2 YFSETQ.

In regard to this clone: Different DNA sequences within this sample yield the same CDR3. V usage is TRBV10-3 and J usage is TRBJ1-1, with D possibly TRBD1 on 5 matching bases. Trimming stripped 0 bases from V and 1 base from J, with 6 bases between. The CDR3 extends over 14 amino acids. Per the germline V gene, CDR1 is ENHRY and CDR2 is SYGVKD. The CDR3, as DNA: TGTGCCATCAGTGAGTCGGGGGGGAACACTGAAGCTTTCTTT. This translates into CAISESGGNTEAFF.

Of note for this clone: Within the sample, other DNA sequences also encode this same CDR3. The rearrangement joins TRBV7-2 to TRBJ2-1; 8 positions match TRBD2. CDR1 SGHTA and CDR2 FQGNSA come from the germline V gene. J lost 6 bases, V lost 1 base, and 2 bases had no gene match. This CDR3 spans 14 amino acids. The CDR3 coding sequence is TGTGCCAGCAGCTTAGATGGGACTAGCAATGAGCAGTTCTTC. Protein sequence: CASSLDGTSNEQFF.